A selection of T cell receptor beta chains follows, all from one sample in a study of CD8+CD57+ T cells in acquired aplastic anemia. TCRdb re-analysed the reads in MiXCR, keeping a single row per CDR3 protein. Among under 200,000 distinct CDR3 sequences listed, around 48% were seen once. Sequences were obtained from sorted CD4+, CD8+, or CD8+CD57+ T cells (not recorded which) from PBMCs. These TCRs come from a human donor with aplastic anemia. CDR3s include the opening cysteine and the closing phenylalanine or tryptophan. D genes are given only for firm matches. A clone size is listed for some rows: how often the clone was seen (once, few, many), or a class if it is expanded.

j_call d_call clone_size v_call cdr3_nt cdr3_aa
TRBJ2-3 NA NA TRBV10-1 TGCGCCAGCAGTGAGTCGAAAGGGACTAGCACAGATACGCAGTATTTT CASSESKGTSTDTQYF
TRBJ1-2 NA many TRBV5-6 TGTGCCAGCAGCCTACCCGGGCAGGCCGTGGGAGGCTACACCTTC CASSLPGQAVGGYTF
TRBJ1-2 NA few TRBV7-9 TGTGCCAGCAGCAAATCAGATGGCTACACCTTC CASSKSDGYTF
TRBJ2-3 TRBD1 NA TRBV20-1 TGCAGTGCTCCCGAGAACAGGGGAACAGATACGCAGTATTTT CSAPENRGTDTQYF
TRBJ2-1 TRBD2 many TRBV9 TGTGCCAGCAGCGGAGTCGGGGGGAGGGCTAATGAGCAGTTCTTC CASSGVGGRANEQFF
TRBJ2-7 NA few TRBV2 TGTGCCAGCCTTTCGGGGGCCCCAACCTACGAGCAGTACTTC CASLSGAPTYEQYF
TRBJ1-2 TRBD1 many TRBV6-5 TGTGCCAGCAGTTACGTAGGGGGCGCCAACTATGGCTACACCTTC CASSYVGGANYGYTF
TRBJ2-3 NA many TRBV28 TGTGCCAGCAGTACTAGGACAGATACGCAGTATTTT CASSTRTDTQYF
TRBJ1-2 NA many TRBV4-1 TGCGCCAGCAGCCAAGATCCGCGGGGGCGAACCGGCTACACCTTC CASSQDPRGRTGYTF
TRBJ1-6 TRBD1 once TRBV20-1 TGCAGTGCTAGACTCCTCGGACAGGATTATAATTCACCCCTCCACTTT CSARLLGQDYNSPLHF
TRBJ2-1 NA NA TRBV7-8 TGTGCCAGCAGCTTACGAGTAGGGGGGCAGTTCTTC CASSLRVGGQFF
TRBJ2-7 TRBD1 NA TRBV19 TGTGCCAGTAGTATGGCCGGGACAGGCGCCTACGAGCAGTACTTC CASSMAGTGAYEQYF
TRBJ1-1 NA few TRBV19 TGTGCCAGTAGTATTGTGGCATACACTGAAGCTTTCTTT CASSIVAYTEAFF
TRBJ1-2 TRBD1 NA TRBV19 TGTGCCAGTAGTAGTACCGCCACAGGGGGGACCTATGGCTACACCTTC CASSSTATGGTYGYTF
TRBJ2-7 NA NA TRBV13 TGTGCCAGCAGACACAGGGAACGCTCCTACGAGCAGTACTTC CASRHRERSYEQYF
TRBJ2-5 NA NA TRBV15 TGTGCCACCAGCAGAGCAGGGGATGGGGAAGAGACCCAGTACTTC CATSRAGDGEETQYF
TRBJ2-5 NA NA TRBV29-1 TGCAGTGCTAGTGCCCTGGACAGCAAAGAGACCCAGTACTTC CSASALDSKETQYF
TRBJ1-2 NA NA TRBV19 TGTGCCAGTAGCCAACGACTCGGCTATGGCTACACCTTC CASSQRLGYGYTF
TRBJ1-1 TRBD1 NA TRBV5-1 TGCGCCAGCCGCTCTGGCAGGGGGGCTTCTGAAGCTTTCTTT CASRSGRGASEAFF
TRBJ2-3 NA NA TRBV15 TGTGCCACCAGCAGGGAACGCGGCACAGATACGCAGTATTTT CATSRERGTDTQYF
TRBJ2-5 TRBD2 NA TRBV2 TGTGCCCAGGAACTAGCGGGAGAGACCCAGTACTTC CAQELAGETQYF
TRBJ2-5 NA NA TRBV7-9 TGTGCCAGCAGCTCCACGGGGGCCGAGACCCAGTACTTC CASSSTGAETQYF
TRBJ2-7 TRBD1 few TRBV12-3/TRBV12-4 TGTGCCAGCAGGGGGACAGGGGTTACCTACGAGCAGTACTTC CASRGTGVTYEQYF
TRBJ2-1 NA NA TRBV9 TGTGCCAGCAGCGTCCGTGGTGAATTCTTC CASSVRGEFF
TRBJ2-1 TRBD2 NA TRBV2 TGTGCCAGCAGTGGGACTAGCGGGAGGGCCTACAATGAGCAGTTCTTC CASSGTSGRAYNEQFF
TRBJ1-6 NA NA TRBV10-2 TGTGCCAGCAGCGTAGACCCAGGGGATTTTTCACCCCTCCACTTT CASSVDPGDFSPLHF
TRBJ1-5 TRBD1 NA TRBV25-1 TGTGCCGCTAGACAGGGCTGGGACAATCAGCCCCAGCATTTT CAARQGWDNQPQHF
TRBJ2-7 NA many TRBV5-8 TGTGCCAGCAGCTACCCCTACGAGCAGTACTTC CASSYPYEQYF
TRBJ2-5 TRBD2 NA TRBV29-1 TGCAGCGTTGGAGCGGGGGTCCAAGAGACCCAGTACTTC CSVGAGVQETQYF
TRBJ2-6 NA once TRBV12-3/TRBV12-4 TGTGCCAGCAGTGCCGGGACAACTGTCTCTGGGGCCAACGTCCTGACTTTC CASSAGTTVSGANVLTF
TRBJ1-4 TRBD1 many TRBV9 TGTGCCAGCAGCGATCCCCCGGGACAGAATAATGAAAAACTGTTTTTT CASSDPPGQNNEKLFF
TRBJ2-1 NA NA TRBV24-1 TGTGCCACCAGTGACTCTTACAATGAACAGTTCTTC CATSDSYNEQFF
TRBJ2-7 NA NA TRBV29-1 TGCAGCGGTCAGGGAAGGGGGTCCTACGAGCAGTACTTC CSGQGRGSYEQYF
TRBJ2-3 NA many TRBV2 TGTGCCAGCCCCCCCGACGGGAGAGATACGCAGTATTTT CASPPDGRDTQYF
TRBJ2-4 TRBD2 many TRBV9 TGTGCCAGCAGCGTAGGCGGGAGGGGAGGAGACATTCAGTACTTC CASSVGGRGGDIQYF
TRBJ1-2 NA NA TRBV25-1 TGTGCCAGCAGTTTAAGGGGGGCGAACTATGGCTACACCTTC CASSLRGANYGYTF
TRBJ1-5 TRBD1 many TRBV6-1 TGTGCCAGCAGGGAGGGACAGGGTGACAATCAGCCCCAGCATTTT CASREGQGDNQPQHF
TRBJ1-5 NA NA TRBV10-2 TGCGCCAGCAGTGATGTGACAGATGATCAGCCCCAGCATTTT CASSDVTDDQPQHF